Detailed here is one TCR beta chain. Its antigen is unknown. Base qualities are not recorded, but no much larger clone differs from it by a single base. Library preparation was by the immunoSEQ multiplex PCR assay. For the multiplex PCR, a mixture combining 60 forward primers for TCR Vbeta segments and 13 reverse primers for TCR Jbeta segments was used. Amplification of the CDR3 region of rearranged TCR beta genes was performed with a multiplex PCR assay on genomic DNA. The amplified TCR beta libraries were sequenced on the Illumina HiSeq System as 87-base-pair reads. The published analysis was carried out like this. Across the 600 to 700 repertoires, a later analysis counted some 80 million unique TCR beta chains, approximately 10 million of which were shared by at least two donors. A nearest-neighbor algorithm error-corrected the raw reads and collapsed the reads into unique sequences, merging closely related sequences to remove PCR and sequencing errors. CDR3 sequences were aligned to IMGT reference sequences to assign V, D and J gene segments. Each retained sequence needed at least a six-nucleotide match to both a V gene segment and a J gene segment. A rearrangement counted as productive if the CDR3 had no stop codons and remained in frame with V and J, and every other rearrangement counted as non-productive. Following IMGT convention, CDR3 was defined as the stretch from the second conserved V-encoded cysteine to the conserved J-encoded phenylalanine. In an earlier analysis of around 600 of the donors, sequences lacking an unambiguous match to a single V gene segment were excluded. An earlier analysis of several hundred of the donors classified V segments as functional when productive rearrangements were above 56.7% and as segregating when the standard deviation between donors was above 5%. A statistical classification framework was built for diagnosing cytomegalovirus status from the catalog of TCR beta chain sequences. In a later analysis, V and J genes were assigned by comparing TCR nucleotide sequences against IMGT/GENE-DB human TR gene sequences. In a later analysis, CDR3 sequences and most-parsimonious VDJ recombination scenarios were assigned using the TCRdist pipeline. In a later analysis, every TCR beta chain was defined by the combination of its CDR3 amino acid sequence and its V-gene family, and reads without a unique V-gene family were dropped. In a later analysis, 500 to 650 highly shared, low-generation-probability nucleotide sequences were removed to address suspected cross-contamination and a sequencing artifact. In a later analysis, a clonal expansion index for each public chain was calculated from normalized within-repertoire ranks of inferred template counts. In a later analysis, generation probabilities were computed using a VDJ recombination model fitted to out-of-frame rearrangements, and the results were checked against IGoR. In a later analysis, TCR-TCR, TCR-HLA and TCR-CMV co-occurrence was scored with hypergeometric tests, and a repertoire-size bias correction was applied to TCR pairs. A later analysis estimated false discovery rates by permuting HLA or CMV assignments 20 times. A later analysis grouped co-occurring TCRs with DBSCAN, adding TCRdist sequence similarity when clustering within HLA-allele-positive subsets. Repertoires with fewer than 30,000 or more than 120,000 public chains, plus five repertoires with anomalous nucleotide sharing, were excluded from co-occurrence clustering. TCRdb mirrors the immuneACCESS table, restricted to in-frame sequences. Some clones are absent from its copies; in checked studies, under half trace to an unresolved V gene, and the reason for the others is unknown. V and J calls and clone size come straight from that table; D and trimming were deduced from the DNA. The sample has around 110,000 clones on record, more than 60% of them singletons. Less than 2% of the sample goes to the ten largest clones.

CDR1 and CDR2 are drawn from the germline V gene: SGHRS, YFSETQ. From cysteine to phenylalanine, the CDR3 is 15 amino acids long. Here the CDR3 DNA is all that survives: 45 bases in frame from base 1. From V the trimming removes 2 bases and from J it removes 7 bases, while the gene matches leave 7 bases of the junction unaccounted for. The source of the sample is a study of cytomegalovirus exposure and HLA in healthy donors (dated by TCRdb to about 2017). In the study overall: An earlier analysis of 587 of the donors reported 276 Gb of sequence data and approximately 120 million unique TCR beta sequences obtained from approximately 180 million T cells. An early release covering more than 500 HLA-typed donors comprised approximately 300 gigabases of sequencing data and roughly 86 million unique TCR sequences. The genetic ancestry cluster associated with self-reported Caucasian donors included 70% to 85% of the roughly 410 genotyped donors. The study was designed to test whether signatures of past pathogen exposure could be identified by cataloging public T cell receptors. The study used immunosequencing to profile the T cell repertoires of more than 650 subjects and linked those repertoires to cytomegalovirus serostatus. Besides the first cohort of roughly 640 subjects, a separate validation cohort made up of roughly 120 different subjects was used. To predict cytomegalovirus infection status, the study brought together high-throughput TCR immunosequencing, statistical association of individual TCRs with disease status, and machine learning. To study patterns of TCR occurrence, a later analysis re-analyzed previously published TCR beta repertoires from around 700 donors and added high-resolution HLA genotyping. Rather than using new phenotypic data, the later analysis identified candidate immune exposures from TCR beta sequences and from how often those sequences occurred across donors. An earlier analysis of some 600 of the donors applied high-throughput TCR beta sequencing to assess whether each TCR beta V gene segment acted as functional or pseudogenic. Donor age, sex, ethnicity and CMV serostatus were collected together with the repertoire data. Genome-wide SNP genotypes for about three fifths of the roughly 670 donors were used in a later genetic analysis, which treated that subset as a discovery cohort. All discovery cohort repertoires had been generated on a single sequencing platform. Class I and class II HLA loci were covered by the typing at four-digit resolution. Typing coverage differed by locus: A, B, C, DRB1 and DQB1 were typed in about 620-640 donors, DQA1 in roughly 500, DPA1 in over 600, and DPB1 in around 440. About 5 DR-DQ haplotypes were handled as single units for association and clustering, since linkage in the cohort was strong. On average, around 240,000 unique TCR beta nucleotide sequences were sequenced per donor among roughly 430 genotyped donors of the cohort, with roughly 18% of those sequences being non-productive. Broader findings and caveats from the paper: In this cohort, only TCR beta chains were sequenced, and detectable features were limited by the absence of alpha or paired-chain data. Roughly uniform sequencing depth across donors was assumed in presence/absence analyses, although this assumption may not hold. The authors suggested that the approach could potentially be extended to other disease states and immunological phenotypes. In a later analysis, HLA-associated TCR beta chains showed more clonal expansion and lower generation probabilities than non-associated chains that were equally common. A further reported finding was that TCR beta sequences accurately predicted the HLA-A and HLA-B alleles for most subjects in the first cohort. A few of the identified cytomegalovirus-associated TCR beta chains were confirmed in vitro to be specific for cytomegalovirus antigens. In a later analysis, the rate of TCR association differed among HLA loci, with DRB1 alleles having the most associated TCRs and HLA-C alleles having the fewest. When HLA alleles, especially DR and DQ, strongly co-occurred, attributing TCR associations to individual alleles was difficult. Linkage disequilibrium might explain the correlated functional status among segregating V segments, but an unknown experimental factor could not be excluded. Compared with the approximately 670-donor mean, donors in an Asian-associated ancestry cluster had fewer N-insertions in productive TCRs, according to a later genetic analysis. Specific HLA alleles were associated with around 18,000 TCR beta sequences at a false discovery rate of 0.05 in a later analysis. An earlier analysis of around 500 of the donors showed that most TCR beta V segments appeared in productive rearrangements either about 90% or about 30% of the time, which broadly matched IMGT annotations. The only immune exposure information available for the cohort was CMV serostatus. Roughly 17 rarely observed V segments, including chromosome 9 orphons, were excluded from the earlier analysis of just under 600 of the donors because counts were too low. Some IMGT-functional V segments, including TRBV6-2 and TRBV6-3, could not be distinguished by the 87-base-pair reads and were therefore excluded. Across donors, most TCR sequences were observed very rarely, whereas some public TCRs were present in many individuals. In both the original and validation cohorts, the classifier was reported to diagnose cytomegalovirus status with high specificity and sensitivity. The study listed 164 TCR beta chains as associated with cytomegalovirus. The sequencing pipeline was judged likely to have produced a cluster of highly shared sequence variants as a technical artifact. Several of the top co-occurrence clusters appeared to be linked to parvovirus B19, influenza, CMV and Epstein-Barr virus, according to a later analysis. An association between a missense DCLRE1C variant and V-gene and J-gene trimming of TCR beta chains was found in a later genetic analysis and replicated in an independent cohort. A later analysis found that most CMV-associated TCR beta chains appeared HLA-restricted, with HLA associations seemingly driven largely by CMV exposure. Because HLA typing was missing for some donors at each locus, association tests included only the typed subset.

The cohort comprised fewer than 750 healthy bone marrow donors. At the time of sampling, every cohort member was nominally healthy, though immune exposures that went unrecorded were likely present. The donor tested CMV seronegative and was one of the 352 seronegative cohort members. A peripheral blood sample was collected from each donor, and TCR beta sequencing was performed on peripheral blood mononuclear cells. Genomic DNA extraction from the blood cell samples was performed with the Qiagen DNeasy Blood Extraction Kit. The receptor comes from a young man in good health and CMV-seronegative. Recombination linked TRBV5-1 to TRBJ2-1, and 9 bases in between align with TRBD1. Sequences were obtained from PBMCs. At the DNA level, the sequence is TGCGCCAGCAGCTTATCCGGGACAGGGTTGAATGAGCAGTTCTTC. This yields the protein CASSLSGTGLNEQFF.